In its sample, the clone carrying this TCR beta chain was seen a few times. Trimming stripped 5 bases from V and 1 base from J, with 10 bases between. Germline-derived CDR1 and CDR2 are SGHRS and YFSETQ. There are 13 residues in the CDR3. This sample was included in a study of CD8 T cells in Susac syndrome. Reverse transcription of roughly 0.5 to 1 ug RNA was carried out with random hexamers. TCRdb analysed the immunoSEQ multiplex PCR reads with MiXCR anew, one entry per CDR3 protein. The profile covers about 120,000 distinct CDR3 sequences, with around 93% appearing a single time and roughly 0.12% taken by the ten largest.

This sequence joins TRBV5-1 and TRBJ2-7; D call uncertain. Sequenced input: CD8+ T cells from PBMCs. The receptor comes from a human donor in good health. This CDR3 reads CASSPGPSYEQYF. The CDR3 coding sequence is TGCGCCAGCAGTCCCGGACCTTCCTACGAGCAGTACTTC.